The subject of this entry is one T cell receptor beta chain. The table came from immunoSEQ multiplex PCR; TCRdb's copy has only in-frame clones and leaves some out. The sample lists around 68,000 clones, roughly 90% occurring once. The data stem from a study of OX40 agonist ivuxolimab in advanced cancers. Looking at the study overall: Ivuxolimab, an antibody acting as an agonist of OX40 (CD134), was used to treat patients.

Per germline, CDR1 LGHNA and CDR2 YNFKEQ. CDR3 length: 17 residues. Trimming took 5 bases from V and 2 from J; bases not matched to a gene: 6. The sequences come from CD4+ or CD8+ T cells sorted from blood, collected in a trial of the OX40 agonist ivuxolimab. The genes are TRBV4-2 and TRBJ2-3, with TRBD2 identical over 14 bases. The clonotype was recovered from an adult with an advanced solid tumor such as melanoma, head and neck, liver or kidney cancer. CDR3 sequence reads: CASSSRTSGGNTDTQYF. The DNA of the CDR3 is TGTGCCAGCAGCTCCCGGACTAGCGGGGGGAACACAGATACGCAGTATTTT.